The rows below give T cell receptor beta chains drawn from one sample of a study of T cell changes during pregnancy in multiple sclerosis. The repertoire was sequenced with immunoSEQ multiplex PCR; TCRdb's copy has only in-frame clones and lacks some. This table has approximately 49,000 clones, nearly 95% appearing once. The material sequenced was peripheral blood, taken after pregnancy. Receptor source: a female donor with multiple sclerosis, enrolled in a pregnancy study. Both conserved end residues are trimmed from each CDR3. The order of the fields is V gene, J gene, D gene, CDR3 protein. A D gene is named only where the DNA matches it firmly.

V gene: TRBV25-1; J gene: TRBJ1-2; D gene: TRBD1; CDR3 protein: ASSDSRQGKGYGYT
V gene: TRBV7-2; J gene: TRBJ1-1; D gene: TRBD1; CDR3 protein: ASSLAATGGLTEAF
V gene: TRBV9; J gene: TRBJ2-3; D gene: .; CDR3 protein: ASSVVGGFDTQY
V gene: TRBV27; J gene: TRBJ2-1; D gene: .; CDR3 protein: ASSPAVDEQF
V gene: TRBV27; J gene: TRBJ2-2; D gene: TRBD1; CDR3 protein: ASSRRQGANTGELF
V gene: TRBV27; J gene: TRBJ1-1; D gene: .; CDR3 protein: ASSYRSSNTEAF
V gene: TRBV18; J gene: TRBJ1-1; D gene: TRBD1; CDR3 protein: ASSSTGGANTEAF
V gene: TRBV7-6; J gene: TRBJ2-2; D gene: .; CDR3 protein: ASSLVGSYTGELF
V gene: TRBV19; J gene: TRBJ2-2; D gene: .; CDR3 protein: ASRNRGSPTGELF
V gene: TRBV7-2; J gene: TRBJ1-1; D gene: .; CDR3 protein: ASSLQGYLSEAF
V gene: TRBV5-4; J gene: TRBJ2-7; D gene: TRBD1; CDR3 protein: ASSLAGGREQY
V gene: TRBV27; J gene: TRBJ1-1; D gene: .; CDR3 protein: ASSLVGAGRTEAF
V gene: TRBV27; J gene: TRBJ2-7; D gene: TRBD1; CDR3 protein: ASSRSTGTYEQY
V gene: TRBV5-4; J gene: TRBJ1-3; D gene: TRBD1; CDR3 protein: ASSLEPGTVGNTIY
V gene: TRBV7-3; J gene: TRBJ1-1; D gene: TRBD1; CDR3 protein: ASSSSGTGGALNTEAF
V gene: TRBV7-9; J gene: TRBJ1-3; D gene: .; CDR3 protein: ASSYFPGLSTGNTIY
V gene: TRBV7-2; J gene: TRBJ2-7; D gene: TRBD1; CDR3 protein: ASSSIDRAYEQY
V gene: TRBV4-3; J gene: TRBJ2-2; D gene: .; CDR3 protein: ASSQDAGPNTGELF
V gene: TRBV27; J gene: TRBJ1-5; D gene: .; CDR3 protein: ASSPRVGRDSNQPQH
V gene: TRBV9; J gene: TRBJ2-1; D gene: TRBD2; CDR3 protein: ASSRVIAGTSYNEQF
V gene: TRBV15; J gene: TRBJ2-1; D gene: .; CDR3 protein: ATSPGNEQF
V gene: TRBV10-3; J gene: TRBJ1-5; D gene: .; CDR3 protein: ASTPGERSNQPQH
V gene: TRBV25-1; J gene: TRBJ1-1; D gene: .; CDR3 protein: ASSAGATEAF
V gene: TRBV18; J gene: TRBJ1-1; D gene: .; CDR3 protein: ASSPPRGVGVNTEAF
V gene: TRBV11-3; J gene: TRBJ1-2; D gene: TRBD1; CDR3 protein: ASSPTGGIGGYYGYT
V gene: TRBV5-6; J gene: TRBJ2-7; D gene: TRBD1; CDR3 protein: ASSWTGGLYEQY
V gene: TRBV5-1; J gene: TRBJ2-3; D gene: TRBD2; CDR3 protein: ASSYLAEAPDTQY
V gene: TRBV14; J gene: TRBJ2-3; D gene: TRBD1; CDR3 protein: ASSRGQLGIDTDTQY
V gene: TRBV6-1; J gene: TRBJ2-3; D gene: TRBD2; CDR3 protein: ASRGTTSTDTQY
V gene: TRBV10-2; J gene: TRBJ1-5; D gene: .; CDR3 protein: ASSDGKSQH
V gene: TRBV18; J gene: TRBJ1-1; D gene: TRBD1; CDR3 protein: ASSGQGAPTEAF
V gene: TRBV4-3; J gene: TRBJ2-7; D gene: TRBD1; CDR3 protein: ASSQATGTGSNEQY
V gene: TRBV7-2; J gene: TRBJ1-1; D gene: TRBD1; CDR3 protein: ASSFQGGTEAF
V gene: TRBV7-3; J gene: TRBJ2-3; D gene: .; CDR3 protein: ASSLTGATTDTQY
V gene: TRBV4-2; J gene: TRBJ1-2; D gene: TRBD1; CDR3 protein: ASSPRTGGMDYGYT
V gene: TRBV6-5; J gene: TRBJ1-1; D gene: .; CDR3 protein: ASRVTGGNTEAF